This T cell receptor beta chain stems from a study of blood T cell repertoires in COVID-19. Study at large: From the United States, Italy and Spain came samples of acute and convalescent COVID-19.

CDR3 length: 13 amino acids. The trim removed 0 bases at V and 6 bases at J, leaving 1 base unmatched. Germline-derived CDR1 and CDR2 are SGHVS and FNYEAQ. As originally analysed: Reference gene primers were amplified, and this amplification served to estimate nucleated cell counts. Generated by immunoSEQ multiplex PCR, the TCRdb table keeps only in-frame clones and is missing some. That table supplies the V and J calls and clone size; D and trimming were determined from the DNA. The data hold 310,000 or so clones, with roughly 90% observed a single time. The clonotype comes from a woman aged 50 to 60 with active or convalescent COVID-19. Sequencing used peripheral blood. The chain joins TRBV7-6 to TRBJ1-2; 7 bases agree with TRBD1. The CDR3 region is CASSLAGGDGYTF. The CDR3 DNA sequence: TGTGCCAGCAGCTTAGCAGGGGGCGATGGCTACACCTTC. The full variable domain, completed using reference TRBV7-6 and TRBJ1-2, is GAGVSQSPRYKVTKRGQDVALRCDPISGHVSLYWYRQALGQGPEFLTYFNYEAQQDKSGLPNDRFSAERPEGSISTLTIQRTEQRDSAMYRCASSLAGGDGYTFGSGTRLTVV.